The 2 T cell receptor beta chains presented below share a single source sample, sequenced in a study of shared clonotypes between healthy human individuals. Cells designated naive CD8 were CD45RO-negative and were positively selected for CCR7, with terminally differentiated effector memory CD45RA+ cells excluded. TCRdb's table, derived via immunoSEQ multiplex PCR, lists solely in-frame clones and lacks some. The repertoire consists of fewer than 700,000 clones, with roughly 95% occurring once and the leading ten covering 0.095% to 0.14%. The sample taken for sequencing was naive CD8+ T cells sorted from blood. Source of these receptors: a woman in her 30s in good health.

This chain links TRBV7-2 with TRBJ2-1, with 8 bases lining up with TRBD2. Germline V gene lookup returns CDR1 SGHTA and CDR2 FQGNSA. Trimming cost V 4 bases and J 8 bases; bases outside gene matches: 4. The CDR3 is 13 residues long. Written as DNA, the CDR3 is TGTGCCAGCAGCTCGGGACTAGGTTATGAGCAGTTCTTC. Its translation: CASSSGLGYEQFF. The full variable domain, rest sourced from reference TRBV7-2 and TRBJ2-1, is GAGVSQSPSNKVTEKGKDVELRCDPISGHTALYWYRQSLGQGLEFLIYFQGNSAPDKSGLPSDRFSAERTGGSVSTLTIQRTQQEDSAVYLCASSSGLGYEQFFGPGTRLTVL.

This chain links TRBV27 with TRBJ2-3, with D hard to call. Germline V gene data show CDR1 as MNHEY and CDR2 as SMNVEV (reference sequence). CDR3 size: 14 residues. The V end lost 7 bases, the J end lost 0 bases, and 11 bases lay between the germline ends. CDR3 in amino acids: CASTYGPSTDTQYF. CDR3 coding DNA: TGTGCCAGCACCTACGGCCCGAGCACAGATACGCAGTATTTT.